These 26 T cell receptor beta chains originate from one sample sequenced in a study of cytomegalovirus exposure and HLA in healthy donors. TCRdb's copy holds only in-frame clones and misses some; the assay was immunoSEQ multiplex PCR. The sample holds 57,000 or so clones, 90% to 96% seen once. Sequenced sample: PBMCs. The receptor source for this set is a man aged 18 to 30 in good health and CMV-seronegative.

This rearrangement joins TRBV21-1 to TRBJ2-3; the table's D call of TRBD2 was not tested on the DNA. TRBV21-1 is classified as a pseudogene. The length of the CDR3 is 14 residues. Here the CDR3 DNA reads TGTGCCAGCAGCAGGGGACTGAGCACAGATACGCAGTATTTT. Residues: CASSRGLSTDTQYF.

This chain's CDR3 is CASSSTRQGEQYF. In nucleotides, the CDR3 is TGTGCCAGCAGCTCCACACGACAGGGCGAGCAGTACTTC. This rearrangement joins TRBV11-3 to TRBJ2-7; 7 nucleotides agree with TRBD1. Germline V CDR1 and CDR2: SGHNT, YENEEA. The CDR3 is made up of 13 amino acids. J gave up 6 bases and V 4 bases, and 6 bases lay outside the gene matches. Filled out from reference TRBV11-3 and TRBJ2-7, the complete variable domain reads EAGVVQSPRYKIIEKKQPVAFWCNPISGHNTLYWYLQNLGQGPELLIRYENEEAVDDSQLPKDRFSAERLKGVDSTLKIQPAELGDSAVYLCASSSTRQGEQYFGPGTRLTVT.

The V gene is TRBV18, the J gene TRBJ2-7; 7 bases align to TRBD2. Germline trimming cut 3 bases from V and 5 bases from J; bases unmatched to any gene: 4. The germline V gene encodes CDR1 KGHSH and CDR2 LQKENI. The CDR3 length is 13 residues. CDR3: CASSPGGWHEQYF. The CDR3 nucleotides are TGTGCCAGCTCACCGGGAGGGTGGCACGAGCAGTACTTC.

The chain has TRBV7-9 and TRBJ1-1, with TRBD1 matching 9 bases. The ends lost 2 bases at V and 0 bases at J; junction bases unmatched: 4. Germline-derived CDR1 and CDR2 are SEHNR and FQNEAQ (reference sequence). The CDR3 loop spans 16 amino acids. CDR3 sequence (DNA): TGTGCCAGCAGCTTAATGGGACAGGGAATGAACACTGAAGCTTTCTTT. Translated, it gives CASSLMGQGMNTEAFF.

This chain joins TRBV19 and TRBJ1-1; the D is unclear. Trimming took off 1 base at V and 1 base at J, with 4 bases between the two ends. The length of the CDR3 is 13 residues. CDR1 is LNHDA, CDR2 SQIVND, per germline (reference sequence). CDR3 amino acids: CASSIGENTEAFF. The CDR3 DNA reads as TGTGCCAGTAGTATAGGAGAGAACACTGAAGCTTTCTTT.

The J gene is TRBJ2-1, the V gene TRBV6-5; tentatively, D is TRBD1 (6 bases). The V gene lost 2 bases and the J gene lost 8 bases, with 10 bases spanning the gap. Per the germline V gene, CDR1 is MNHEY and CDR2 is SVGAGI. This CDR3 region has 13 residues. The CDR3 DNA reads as TGTGCCAGCAGTTACAACAGGGCCGATGAGCAGTTCTTC. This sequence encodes CASSYNRADEQFF.

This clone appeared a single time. The CDR3 is CASSQDRGHNEQFF. The DNA for the CDR3 is TGTGCCAGCAGTCAAGACAGGGGCCACAATGAGCAGTTCTTC. The V call is TRBV6-5, the J call TRBJ2-1; 8 bases align to TRBD1. The CDR3 is made up of 14 amino acids. Trimming at V came to 5 bases and at J to 5 bases, leaving 5 bases not matched to a gene. Looked up from germline, CDR1 is MNHEY and CDR2 is SVGAGI.

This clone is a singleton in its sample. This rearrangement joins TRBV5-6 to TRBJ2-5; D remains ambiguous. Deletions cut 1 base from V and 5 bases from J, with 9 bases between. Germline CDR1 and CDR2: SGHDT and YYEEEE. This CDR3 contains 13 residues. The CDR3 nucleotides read TGTGCCAGCAGCTTGTCAGGTTCGGAGACCCAGTACTTC. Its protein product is CASSLSGSETQYF.

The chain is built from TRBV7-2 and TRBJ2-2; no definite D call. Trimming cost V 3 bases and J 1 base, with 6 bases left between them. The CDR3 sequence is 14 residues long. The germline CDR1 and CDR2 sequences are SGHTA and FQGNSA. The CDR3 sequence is CASSLALNTGELFF. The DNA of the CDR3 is TGTGCCAGCAGCTTGGCATTGAACACCGGGGAGCTGTTTTTT.

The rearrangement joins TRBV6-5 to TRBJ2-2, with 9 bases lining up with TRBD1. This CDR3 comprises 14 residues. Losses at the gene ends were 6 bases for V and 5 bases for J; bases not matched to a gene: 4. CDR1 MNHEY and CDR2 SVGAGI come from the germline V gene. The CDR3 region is CASSPGQGTGELFF. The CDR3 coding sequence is TGTGCCAGCAGCCCAGGACAGGGGACCGGGGAGCTGTTTTTT.

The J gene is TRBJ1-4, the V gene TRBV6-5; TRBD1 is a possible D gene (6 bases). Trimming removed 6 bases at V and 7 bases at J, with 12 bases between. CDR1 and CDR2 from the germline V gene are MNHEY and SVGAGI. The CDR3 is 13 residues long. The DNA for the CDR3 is TGTGCCAGCAGACCCGAGGGGGTTGAAAAACTGTTTTTT. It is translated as CASRPEGVEKLFF.

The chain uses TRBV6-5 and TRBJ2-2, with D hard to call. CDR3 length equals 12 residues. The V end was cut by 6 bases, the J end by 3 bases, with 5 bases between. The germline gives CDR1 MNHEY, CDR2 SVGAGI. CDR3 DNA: TGTGCCAGCAGACGCGACACCGGGGAGCTGTTTTTT. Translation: CASRRDTGELFF.

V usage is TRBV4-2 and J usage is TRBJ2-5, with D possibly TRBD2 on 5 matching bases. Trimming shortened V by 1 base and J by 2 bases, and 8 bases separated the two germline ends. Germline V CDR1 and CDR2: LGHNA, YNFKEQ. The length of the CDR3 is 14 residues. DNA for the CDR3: TGTGCCAGCAGCCAAGGAGGAGGTCAAGAGACCCAGTACTTC. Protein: CASSQGGGQETQYF.

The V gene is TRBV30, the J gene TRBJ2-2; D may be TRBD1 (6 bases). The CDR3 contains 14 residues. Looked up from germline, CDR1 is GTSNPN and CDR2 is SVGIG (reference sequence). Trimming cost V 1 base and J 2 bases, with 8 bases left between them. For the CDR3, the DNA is TGTGCCTGGAGTGCGACAGGAAACACCGGGGAGCTGTTTTTT. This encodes CAWSATGNTGELFF.

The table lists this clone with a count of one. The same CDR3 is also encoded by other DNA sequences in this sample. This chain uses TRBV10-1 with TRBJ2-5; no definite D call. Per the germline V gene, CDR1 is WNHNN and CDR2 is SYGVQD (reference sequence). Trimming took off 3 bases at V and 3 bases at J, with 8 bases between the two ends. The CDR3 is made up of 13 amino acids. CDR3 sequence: CASSDSPEETQYF. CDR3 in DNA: TGCGCCAGCAGTGATAGTCCCGAAGAGACCCAGTACTTC.

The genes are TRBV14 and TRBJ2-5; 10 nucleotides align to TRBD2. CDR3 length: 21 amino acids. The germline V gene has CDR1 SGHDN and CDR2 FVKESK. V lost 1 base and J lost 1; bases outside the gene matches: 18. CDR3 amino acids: CASSQAPSVLAGAGAQETQYF. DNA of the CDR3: TGTGCCAGCAGCCAAGCCCCATCGGTGCTAGCGGGAGCGGGGGCCCAAGAGACCCAGTACTTC.

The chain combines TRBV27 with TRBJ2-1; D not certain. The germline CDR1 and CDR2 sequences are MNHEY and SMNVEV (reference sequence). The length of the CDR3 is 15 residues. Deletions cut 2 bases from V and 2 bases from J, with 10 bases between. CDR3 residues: CASSLGPPPYNEQFF. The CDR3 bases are TGTGCCAGCAGTTTAGGCCCTCCGCCCTACAATGAGCAGTTCTTC.

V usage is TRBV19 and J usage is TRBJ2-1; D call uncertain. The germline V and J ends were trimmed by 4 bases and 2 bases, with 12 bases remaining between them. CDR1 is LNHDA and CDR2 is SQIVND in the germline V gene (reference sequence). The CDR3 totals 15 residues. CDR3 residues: CASSTSRSPYNEQFF. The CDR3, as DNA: TGTGCCAGTAGTACATCTAGGTCACCCTACAATGAGCAGTTCTTC.

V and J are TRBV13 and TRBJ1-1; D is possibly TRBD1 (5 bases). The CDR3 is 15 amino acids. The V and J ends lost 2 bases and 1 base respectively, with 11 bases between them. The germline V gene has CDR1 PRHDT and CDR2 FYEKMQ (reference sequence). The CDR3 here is CASSLIGHPNTEAFF. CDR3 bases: TGTGCCAGCAGCTTAATCGGACACCCGAACACTGAAGCTTTCTTT.

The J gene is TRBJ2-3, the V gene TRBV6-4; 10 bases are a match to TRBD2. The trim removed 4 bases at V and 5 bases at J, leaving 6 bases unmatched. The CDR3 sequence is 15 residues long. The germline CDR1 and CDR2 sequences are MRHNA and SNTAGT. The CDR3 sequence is CASSAASGSGDTQYF. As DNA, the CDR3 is TGTGCCAGCAGTGCGGCTAGCGGGAGTGGAGATACGCAGTATTTT.

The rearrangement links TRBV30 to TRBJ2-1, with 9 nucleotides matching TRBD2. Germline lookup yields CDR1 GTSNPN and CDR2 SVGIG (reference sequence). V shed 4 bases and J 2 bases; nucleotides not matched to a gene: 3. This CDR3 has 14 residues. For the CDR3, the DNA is TGTGCCTGGACTGGACTAGCGACCTACAATGAGCAGTTCTTC. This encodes CAWTGLATYNEQFF.

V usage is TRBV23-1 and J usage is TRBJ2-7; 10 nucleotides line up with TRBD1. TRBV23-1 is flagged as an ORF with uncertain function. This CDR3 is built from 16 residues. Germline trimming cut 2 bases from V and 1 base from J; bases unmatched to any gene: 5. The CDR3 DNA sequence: TGCGCCAGCAGTCAAGGGACAGGGGTGAGGTCCTACGAGCAGTACTTC. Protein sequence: CASSQGTGVRSYEQYF.

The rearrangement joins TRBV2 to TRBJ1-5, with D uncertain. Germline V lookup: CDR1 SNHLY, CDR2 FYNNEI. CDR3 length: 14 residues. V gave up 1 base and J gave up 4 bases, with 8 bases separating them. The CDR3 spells CASSEVSENQPQHF. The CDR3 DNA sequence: TGTGCCAGCAGTGAAGTCAGCGAGAATCAGCCCCAGCATTTT.

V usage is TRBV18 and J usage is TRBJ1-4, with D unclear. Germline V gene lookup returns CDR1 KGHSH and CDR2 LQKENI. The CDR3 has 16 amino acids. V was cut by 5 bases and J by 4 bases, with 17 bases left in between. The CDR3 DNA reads TGTGCCAGCTCAGCGGGGTTGGCTATGGTTAATGAAAAACTGTTTTTT. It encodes CASSAGLAMVNEKLFF.

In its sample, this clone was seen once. CDR3 sequence: CASSARLGVYNEQFF. The CDR3 DNA sequence: TGTGCCAGCAGCGCCCGACTAGGGGTTTACAATGAGCAGTTCTTC. The chain combines TRBV9 with TRBJ2-1; a weak D match, TRBD2 (6 bases). The V end was cut by 3 bases, the J end by 4 bases, with 14 bases between. CDR3 length: 15 amino acids. Germline V CDR1 and CDR2: SGDLS, YYNGEE.

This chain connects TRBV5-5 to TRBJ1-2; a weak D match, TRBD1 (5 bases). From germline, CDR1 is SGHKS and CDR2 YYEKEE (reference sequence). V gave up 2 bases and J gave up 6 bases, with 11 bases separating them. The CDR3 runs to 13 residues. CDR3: CASSFQQEDGYTF. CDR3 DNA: TGTGCCAGCAGCTTTCAACAGGAAGATGGCTACACCTTC.